Listed below are T cell receptor beta chains from one sample, sequenced in a study of immune cell composition in non-small cell lung cancer. Clones were read by immunoSEQ multiplex PCR, and TCRdb kept only the in-frame ones, dropping some. This sample has about 4,800 clones, with about 80% found just once. Input material: lung tumor tissue. The source is a human donor with non-small cell lung cancer. Both conserved end residues are part of each CDR3. Each record gives: J gene, V gene, D gene, CDR3 protein, CDR3 DNA. A D gene is named only where the DNA matches it firmly.

TRBJ1-2 TRBV6-1 NA CASLYGRGSYGYTF TGTGCCAGCTTATATGGCCGCGGGAGCTATGGCTACACCTTC
TRBJ1-2 TRBV7-9 NA CASSQRGANYGYTF TGTGCCAGCAGCCAGCGGGGTGCTAACTATGGCTACACCTTC
TRBJ2-7 TRBV15 NA CATRQGGEQYF TGTGCCACCAGGCAAGGGGGCGAGCAGTACTTC
TRBJ1-4 TRBV6-5 NA CASSYRRDEKLFF TGTGCCAGCAGTTACCGCAGGGATGAAAAACTGTTTTTT
TRBJ1-1 TRBV18 NA CASSPLEGLFQAFF TGTGCCAGCTCACCACTAGAGGGGCTTTTTCAAGCTTTCTTT
TRBJ1-2 TRBV6-5 TRBD1 CASSLGEGARGYTF TGTGCCAGCAGTTTGGGGGAGGGGGCGAGGGGCTACACCTTC
TRBJ2-2 TRBV7-8 NA CASSPESGVNTGELFF TGTGCCAGCAGCCCAGAGTCCGGGGTCAACACCGGGGAGCTGTTTTTT
TRBJ1-5 TRBV6-1 NA CASSERGATNQPQHF TGTGCCAGCAGTGAAAGGGGGGCGACTAATCAGCCCCAGCATTTT
TRBJ2-7 TRBV7-3 TRBD1 CASRSGQGIGYEQYF TGTGCCAGCAGATCAGGACAGGGGATCGGTTACGAGCAGTACTTC
TRBJ2-7 TRBV11-2 NA CASSLLGAEYSYEQYF TGTGCCAGCAGCTTGCTCGGGGCCGAGTACTCCTACGAGCAGTACTTC
TRBJ2-2 TRBV28 NA CASSPRPEQTGELFF TGTGCCAGCAGCCCCCGACCTGAACAGACCGGGGAGCTGTTTTTT
TRBJ2-1 TRBV9 NA CASSVVVGVGNEQFF TGTGCCAGCAGCGTAGTTGTCGGGGTGGGGAATGAGCAGTTCTTC